This T cell receptor (beta chain) was documented in a study of blood T cell repertoires in COVID-19. The CDR3 covers 13 residues. Germline CDR1 and CDR2: LNHDA and SQIVND (reference sequence). V was trimmed by 3 bases and J by 10 bases, leaving 12 bases between them. The method was immunoSEQ multiplex PCR; TCRdb's version includes in-frame clones alone and lacks a portion of them. The sample lists roughly 330,000 clones, about nine tenths occurring once. The sequence derives from a woman aged 18-35 years who had recovered from COVID-19. The chain joins TRBV19 to TRBJ2-2; no definite D call. Sequenced input: PBMCs or T cells enriched from blood (not recorded which). DNA of the CDR3: TGTGCCAGTAGTATGAGAAGAAGTGAGGAGCTGTTTTTT. Amino acids: CASSMRRSEELFF.